One and the same sample provided the 28 T cell receptor beta chains below, sequenced in a study of T cells in Graves' hyperthyroidism and ophthalmopathy. Amplification of TCR beta CDR3 regions was performed using RNA transcripts as template. A first-round RT-PCR of the TCR CDR3 used the HTBI primer set. TCRdb processed the multiplex PCR reads anew with MiXCR; each CDR3 protein has one entry. The table records approximately 640,000 distinct CDR3 sequences, about a sixth of them present only once. Sequencing input: blood. These receptors were collected from a woman in her thirties with Graves' hyperthyroidism.

This clonotype was recorded at least ten times. The chain joins TRBV28 to TRBJ1-2, with TRBD1 matching 11 bases. J gave up 8 bases and V 2 bases, and 7 bases lay outside the gene matches. CDR1 is MDHEN, CDR2 SYDVKM, per germline. This CDR3 is built from 15 residues. The CDR3 nucleotides read TGTGCCAGCAGTTTACCCCGGACAGGGGGCCGCGGCTACACCTTC. This sequence encodes CASSLPRTGGRGYTF.

This clonotype was observed a handful of times. The chain recombines TRBV3-1 with TRBJ2-7; the match to TRBD1 covers 10 bases. The CDR3 length is 15 residues. With 4 bases clipped from V and 7 bases from J, the junction kept 10 bases outside the gene matches. The germline gives CDR1 LGHDT, CDR2 YNNKEL (reference sequence). The CDR3 loop reads CASSLPGQGMREQYF. The CDR3 coding sequence is TGTGCCAGCAGCCTCCCGGGACAGGGGATGAGGGAGCAGTACTTC.

The sample holds many counts of this clonotype. The chain combines TRBV2 with TRBJ2-3; D perhaps matches TRBD1 (6 bases). V lost 0 bases and J lost 4, with 11 bases in between. Germline V gives CDR1 SNHLY, CDR2 FYNNEI. The CDR3 spans 15 residues. Here the CDR3 DNA reads TGTGCCAGCAGTGAAGCCTGGACAGAGGCAGATACGCAGTATTTT. Encoded protein: CASSEAWTEADTQYF.

CDR3 DNA: TGTGCCAGCAGTGAGGGGACAGCTGTTAATGAAAAACTGTTTTTT. Translated: CASSEGTAVNEKLFF. The V and J genes are TRBV25-1 and TRBJ1-4; 7 bases line up with TRBD1. There are 15 residues in the CDR3. Germline CDR1 reads MGHDK; CDR2 reads SYGVNS. After removal of 3 bases from V and 4 bases from J, the junction contained 5 bases not matched to a gene.

The sample holds many counts of this clonotype. The V call is TRBV6-1, the J call TRBJ2-1; 7 bases map to TRBD1. Germline V lookup: CDR1 MNHNS, CDR2 SASEGT. V was clipped by 6 bases and J by 8 bases; unmatched bases: 7. The CDR3 runs 13 residues. Written as DNA, the CDR3 is TGTGCCAGCAGAGCACAGGGGAGACATGAGCAGTTCTTC. This gives the protein CASRAQGRHEQFF.

This clonotype was detected ten times or more. The V call is TRBV30, the J call TRBJ2-5, with 8 bases matching TRBD1. This CDR3 is 14 amino acids long. CDR1 GTSNPN and CDR2 SVGIG come from the germline V gene (reference sequence). Losses at the gene ends were 1 base for V and 3 bases for J; bases not matched to a gene: 4. The CDR3 bases are TGTGCCTGGAGTGGGAAGACAGGGGAAGAGACCCAGTACTTC. It codes for CAWSGKTGEETQYF.

Only a few counts were recorded for this clonotype. The CDR3 region has the DNA TGTGCCAGCAGCTTAAGAGGGGATCTGACCCAGTACTTC. It yields the protein CASSLRGDLTQYF. The V gene is TRBV7-3, the J gene TRBJ2-5; D is perhaps TRBD1 or TRBD2 (5 bases each). The CDR3 length is 13 residues. Germline CDR1 and CDR2: SGHTA and FQGTGA. V dropped 1 base and J dropped 7 bases, with 10 bases sitting between them.

A few counts support this clonotype. V gene TRBV29-1 combines with J gene TRBJ1-5; tentatively, D is TRBD1 (6 bases). Germline-derived CDR1 and CDR2 are SQVTM and ANQGSEA. The CDR3 has 14 residues. The germline V and J ends were trimmed by 5 bases and 3 bases, with 14 bases remaining between them. Written as DNA, the CDR3 is TGCAGCGTTACGGACGGACAGCCCAATCAGCCCCAGCATTTT. Its translation: CSVTDGQPNQPQHF.

This clonotype was seen a few times. V usage is TRBV27 and J usage is TRBJ2-3, with 8 bases aligning to TRBD2. V lost 10 bases to trimming and J lost 4 bases; unmatched junction nucleotides: 10. The length of the CDR3 is 14 residues. Germline V gives CDR1 MNHEY, CDR2 SMNVEV (reference sequence). The CDR3 DNA follows: TGTGCCACCAAGGGAGCGGGAGAAGCAGATACGCAGTATTTT. It specifies CATKGAGEADTQYF.

This clonotype was recorded at least ten times. The chain carries TRBV11-3 and TRBJ1-4, with D hard to call. Trimming left V 3 bases short and J 7 bases short, with 9 bases between. The CDR3 is 13 amino acids. The V gene's germline CDR1 is SGHNT and CDR2 YENEEA. CDR3 DNA sequence: TGTGCCAGCAGCTTGAGGCGGGGTGAAAAACTGTTTTTT. Amino acids: CASSLRRGEKLFF.

The table lists this clonotype with many counts. The chain joins TRBV27 to TRBJ2-1; D unclear. Germline CDR1 and CDR2: MNHEY and SMNVEV (reference sequence). V lost 6 bases, J lost 10 bases, and 22 bases lay in between. This CDR3 is built from 15 residues. The CDR3 DNA sequence: TGTGCCAGCAGCCGTTCTACATATGGGGAAAGGGAGCAGTTCTTC. Protein product: CASSRSTYGEREQFF.

This clonotype occurred many times. The V call is TRBV27, the J call TRBJ2-1; the D is unclear. V lost 5 bases and J 0 bases, leaving 14 bases between the germline ends. From germline, CDR1 is MNHEY and CDR2 SMNVEV (reference sequence). The CDR3 is 16 residues long. The CDR3 nucleotides are TGTGCCAGCAGTACCACCGATGGTAGCTCCTACAATGAGCAGTTCTTC. Translation: CASSTTDGSSYNEQFF.

The gene calls are TRBV20-1 and TRBJ2-1, with 8 nucleotides matching TRBD2. Germline CDR1 and CDR2: DFQATT and SNEGSKA (reference sequence). The CDR3 totals 14 residues. Trimming took 5 bases from V and 2 from J; bases not matched to a gene: 5. The CDR3 protein is CSAPGTRAYNEQFF. The CDR3 region has the DNA TGCAGTGCTCCCGGGACTAGGGCCTACAATGAGCAGTTCTTC.

The chain joins TRBV15 to TRBJ1-5; TRBD1 agrees at 7 bases. Germline V gene data show CDR1 as LNHNV and CDR2 as YYDKDF (reference sequence). The CDR3 runs 15 residues. Losses at the gene ends were 8 bases for V and 1 base for J; bases not matched to a gene: 8. CDR3 protein: CATHSGGPSNQPQHF. The DNA of the CDR3 is TGTGCCACCCATTCAGGGGGTCCGAGCAATCAGCCCCAGCATTTT.

Many counts were recorded for this clonotype. This chain links TRBV28 with TRBJ2-5; D is undetermined. The germline CDR1 and CDR2 sequences are MDHEN and SYDVKM. The CDR3 is 12 residues long. The ends were cut back, 7 bases at V and 0 bases at J, with 6 bases in the middle. CDR3 in DNA: TGTGCCAGCACCAAGTACCAAGAGACCCAGTACTTC. It specifies CASTKYQETQYF. The full variable domain, its missing parts supplied by reference TRBV28 and TRBJ2-5, is DVKVTQSSRYLVKRTGEKVFLECVQDMDHENMFWYRQDPGLGLRLIYFSYDVKMKEKGDIPEGYSVSREKKERFSLILESASTNQTSMYLCASTKYQETQYFGPGTRLLVL.

This clonotype was detected ten times or more. The chain has TRBV12-3 or TRBV12-4 and TRBJ1-2, with a weak D call TRBD1 (6 bases). The CDR3 sequence is 14 residues long. V was pared by 3 bases and J by 5 bases, with 13 bases between. DNA for the CDR3: TGTGCCAGCAGTTTTCTGGGGGCTGAGTATGGCTACACCTTC. Protein product: CASSFLGAEYGYTF.

This clonotype was detected a few times. The chain links TRBV9 to TRBJ2-1, with 7 bases matching TRBD2. V lost 5 bases and J lost 8; bases outside the gene matches: 16. CDR3 length equals 16 residues. CDR1 and CDR2 (germline): SGDLS, YYNGEE. CDR3 residues: CASSGWGSGGIDEQFF. The CDR3 DNA sequence: TGTGCCAGCAGTGGATGGGGATCGGGAGGCATAGATGAGCAGTTCTTC.

This clonotype turned up a few times. This chain connects TRBV30 to TRBJ2-2; 9 nucleotides match TRBD1. The CDR3 length is 16 residues. The V gene's germline CDR1 is GTSNPN and CDR2 SVGIG (reference sequence). The V and J ends lost 3 bases and 5 bases, in that order; junction bases with no gene match: 10. This CDR3 reads CAWSGPHRGLTGELFF. CDR3 in DNA: TGTGCCTGGAGCGGCCCCCACAGGGGGCTGACCGGGGAGCTGTTTTTT.

This clonotype was detected a few times. The rearrangement joins TRBV27 to TRBJ1-5; TRBD1 agrees at 7 bases. Germline V gene data show CDR1 as MNHEY and CDR2 as SMNVEV (reference sequence). The V segment lost 5 bases and the J segment 7 bases; nucleotides outside the gene matches: 8. The CDR3 is 14 residues long. In nucleotides, the CDR3 is TGTGCCAGCAGTACACAGGGGTTGCGGCAGCCCCAGCATTTT. This sequence encodes CASSTQGLRQPQHF.

On this clonotype itself: One end of the junction fails to match germline, which may point to a read error. This rearrangement joins TRBV12-3 or TRBV12-4 to TRBJ1-2, with 8 nucleotides matching TRBD1. The CDR3 is made up of 13 amino acids. The CDR3 is CTSSFGQGYGYTF. In DNA, the CDR3 is TGTACCAGCAGTTTCGGACAGGGCTATGGCTACACCTTC.

At least ten counts were recorded for this clonotype. Here the CDR3 reads CASSRDRRDQPQHF. In nucleotides, the CDR3 is TGTGCCAGCAGCCGAGACAGGAGAGATCAGCCCCAGCATTTT. The V gene is TRBV3-1, the J gene TRBJ1-5; D perhaps matches TRBD1 (6 bases). The CDR3 runs 14 residues. CDR1 LGHDT and CDR2 YNNKEL come from the germline V gene (reference sequence). V lost 4 bases to trimming and J lost 5 bases, with 12 bases between them. The entire variable domain, with the rest obtained from reference TRBV3-1 and TRBJ1-5, is as follows: DTAVSQTPKYLVTQMGNDKSIKCEQNLGHDTMYWYKQDSKKFLKIMFSYNNKELIINETVPNRFSPKSPDKAHLNLHINSLELGDSAVYFCASSRDRRDQPQHFGDGTRLSIL.

DNA of the CDR3: TGTGCCAGCAGCCAAGATGCAGGGAGTAGGACAGATACGCAGTATTTT. Protein sequence: CASSQDAGSRTDTQYF. The chain links TRBV14 to TRBJ2-3; tentatively, D is TRBD1 or TRBD2 (5 bases each). Germline values: CDR1 SGHDN, CDR2 FVKESK. CDR3 length: 16 amino acids. V lost 0 bases, J lost 3 bases, and 13 bases lay in between.

This clonotype appeared a few times. The chain joins TRBV19 to TRBJ2-2, with no clear D. CDR3 length: 13 amino acids. Germline V gene data show CDR1 as LNHDA and CDR2 as SQIVND (reference sequence). Trimming left V 2 bases short and J 7 bases short, with 8 bases between. In DNA, the CDR3 is TGTGCCAGTAGTATACTCCCGATCGGGGAGCTGTTTTTT. Amino acids: CASSILPIGELFF.

This clonotype was picked up many times. V and J are TRBV12-3 or TRBV12-4 and TRBJ2-3; TRBD2 agrees at 15 bases. J was trimmed by 3 bases and V by 5 bases; bases with no gene match: 9. The CDR3 consists of 18 residues. The CDR3 DNA sequence: TGTGCCAGCAGTCCAGGACTAGCGGGAGGGCCTTGGACAGATACGCAGTATTTT. As protein: CASSPGLAGGPWTDTQYF.

The V call is TRBV7-2, the J call TRBJ1-6, with TRBD1 matching 10 bases. The J segment lost 8 bases and the V segment lost 0 bases, leaving 1 base of the junction unmatched. Germline CDR1 is SGHTA and CDR2 is FQGNSA. The CDR3 covers 15 residues. This chain's CDR3 is CASSLAGTGDSPLHF. The CDR3 DNA sequence: TGTGCCAGCAGCTTAGCCGGGACAGGGGATTCACCCCTCCACTTT.

This chain connects TRBV5-6 to TRBJ2-7, with 7 bases matching TRBD2. The germline V gene has CDR1 SGHDT and CDR2 YYEEEE. The J segment lost 2 bases and the V segment lost 5 bases, leaving 1 base of the junction unmatched. This CDR3 has 12 amino acids. In DNA form, the CDR3 reads TGTGCCAGCAGGGGACTAACCTACGAGCAGTACTTC. Translation: CASRGLTYEQYF.

Many counts were recorded for this clonotype. The chain combines TRBV12-3 or TRBV12-4 with TRBJ2-5, with 9 bases identical to TRBD1. This CDR3 region has 14 residues. Trimming removed 7 bases from V and 5 bases from J; junction bases left unmatched: 8. CDR3 amino acids: CASTGDRVSETQYF. The CDR3 DNA is TGTGCCAGCACCGGGGACAGGGTTAGCGAGACCCAGTACTTC.

This chain joins TRBV19 and TRBJ2-2, with D unclear. V was cut by 4 bases and J by 6 bases, with 3 bases left in between. The CDR3 has 11 amino acids. Germline V lookup: CDR1 LNHDA, CDR2 SQIVND (reference sequence). This chain's CDR3 is CASSNAGELFF. The CDR3 bases are TGTGCCAGTAGTAACGCCGGGGAGCTGTTTTTT. Full variable domain (remainder filled in from reference TRBV19 and TRBJ2-2): DGGITQSPKYLFRKEGQNVTLSCEQNLNHDAMYWYRQDPGQGLRLIYYSQIVNDFQKGDIAEGYSVSREKKESFPLTVTSAQKNPTAFYLCASSNAGELFFGEGSRLTVL.